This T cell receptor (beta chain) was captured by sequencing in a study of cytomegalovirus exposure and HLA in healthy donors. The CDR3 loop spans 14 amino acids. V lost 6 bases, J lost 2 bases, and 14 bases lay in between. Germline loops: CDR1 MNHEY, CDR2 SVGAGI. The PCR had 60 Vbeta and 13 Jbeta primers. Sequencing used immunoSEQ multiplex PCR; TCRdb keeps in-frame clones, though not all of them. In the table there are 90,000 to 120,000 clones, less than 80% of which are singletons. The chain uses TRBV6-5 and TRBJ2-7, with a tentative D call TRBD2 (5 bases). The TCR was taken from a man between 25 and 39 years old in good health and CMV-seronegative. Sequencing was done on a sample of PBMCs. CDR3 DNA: TGTGCCAGCAGGGGCCCCGGGGAGCCCTACGAGCAGTACTTC. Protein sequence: CASRGPGEPYEQYF.